A single sample is the source of the 9 T cell receptor beta chains below, sequenced in a study of T cell responses to AZD1222 COVID-19 vaccine. Profiled with immunoSEQ multiplex PCR; TCRdb holds only in-frame clones, not every one. In the table there are 100,000 to 150,000 clones, about 93% of which are singletons. Sample: peripheral blood, taken on day 0 of AZD1222 vaccination. The receptors shown here come from an adult in good health.

This clone was recorded only once. The chain couples TRBV28 to TRBJ1-5, with no clear D. Trimming removed 2 bases from V and 2 bases from J, with 7 bases in between. CDR3 length: 14 amino acids. The germline gives CDR1 MDHEN, CDR2 SYDVKM. CDR3 amino acids: CASSLGPRNQPQHF. The CDR3, as DNA: TGTGCCAGCAGTTTAGGACCGCGCAATCAGCCCCAGCATTTT.

The chain joins TRBV19 to TRBJ2-1, with TRBD1 identical over 7 bases. V lost 4 bases to trimming and J lost 2 bases; unmatched junction nucleotides: 2. The germline CDR1 and CDR2 sequences are LNHDA and SQIVND (reference sequence). This CDR3 region has 14 residues. The CDR3 is CASSRTGPYNEQFF. CDR3 in DNA: TGTGCCAGTAGTAGGACAGGCCCCTACAATGAGCAGTTCTTC.

The gene calls are TRBV11-2 and TRBJ1-6; tentative D call: TRBD1 (6 bases). Deletions cut 2 bases from V and 10 bases from J, with 12 bases between. CDR3 length equals 14 residues. Germline loops: CDR1 SGHAT, CDR2 FQNNGV. The CDR3 DNA sequence: TGTGCCAGCAGCTTACAGACAGGCGGGTCACCCCTCCACTTT. This gives the protein CASSLQTGGSPLHF.

This clone was seen only once. This chain connects TRBV14 to TRBJ2-7; D unresolved. The CDR3 consists of 12 residues. Germline values: CDR1 SGHDN, CDR2 FVKESK. V lost 1 base and J 4 bases, leaving 5 bases between the germline ends. Here the CDR3 DNA reads TGTGCCAGCAGCCAAGGGGGATACGAGCAGTACTTC. This gives the protein CASSQGGYEQYF. The complete variable domain, with remaining parts taken from reference TRBV14 and TRBJ2-7, reads EAGVTQFPSHSVIEKGQTVTLRCDPISGHDNLYWYRRVMGKEIKFLLHFVKESKQDESGMPNNRFLAERTGGTYSTLKVQPAELEDSGVYFCASSQGGYEQYFGPGTRLTVT.

In its sample, this clone was seen once. The V call is TRBV6-1, the J call TRBJ2-1; tentative D call: TRBD2 (5 bases). Looked up from germline, CDR1 is MNHNS and CDR2 is SASEGT. This CDR3 has 13 amino acids. The ends were cut back, 2 bases at V and 6 bases at J, with 8 bases in the middle. CDR3 protein: CASSERGVNEQFF. The CDR3 coding sequence is TGTGCCAGCAGTGAACGGGGAGTCAATGAGCAGTTCTTC.

This clone was seen once. The chain links TRBV21-1 to TRBJ2-3; TRBD2 was called by the table and not checked on the DNA. TRBV21-1 is a pseudogene segment. The CDR3 totals 14 residues. CDR3 nucleotide sequence: TGTGCCAGCAGCAAACCCCGTCGTCCAGATACGCAGTATTTT. Its translation is CASSKPRRPDTQYF.

This clone was counted once. V gene TRBV28 combines with J gene TRBJ1-2; D remains unclear. Germline assignment: CDR1 MDHEN and CDR2 SYDVKM. V was clipped by 5 bases and J by 3 bases, with 13 bases between them. The CDR3 has 14 amino acids. DNA for the CDR3: TGTGCCAGCAGTCTCTTCCAGACTTACTATGGCTACACCTTC. Its protein is CASSLFQTYYGYTF.

The V gene is TRBV14, the J gene TRBJ1-3, with D unclear. The CDR3 is 14 residues long. V lost 4 bases to trimming and J lost 0 bases, with 7 bases between them. Germline values: CDR1 SGHDN, CDR2 FVKESK. CDR3 loop: CASSPRSSGNTIYF. CDR3 DNA: TGTGCCAGCAGCCCTCGGAGCTCTGGAAACACCATATATTTT.

The chain uses TRBV5-4 and TRBJ2-5; TRBD2 might be the D (5 bases). Germline V gene data show CDR1 as SGHNT and CDR2 as YYREEE (reference sequence). The CDR3 runs 14 residues. V gave up 5 bases and J gave up 4 bases, with 15 bases separating them. Here the CDR3 reads CASSEQGGGETQYF. The CDR3 nucleotides read TGTGCCAGCAGTGAACAAGGAGGAGGAGAGACCCAGTACTTC.